These 18 T cell receptor beta chains came from one sample sequenced in a study of blood T cell repertoires in COVID-19 (TCRdb year 2020). To prepare the library, the immunoSEQ multiplex PCR assay was applied. TCRdb stores this immuneACCESS table with in-frame sequences only. Part of the clones is absent; in the studies checked, under half of the shortfall reflects unresolved V genes, and no reason is known for the rest. A total of around 250,000 clones appear in this sample, about 84% of them only once. The ten biggest clones cover approximately 6.2% of the sample. The specimen sequenced was peripheral blood. The receptors here all came from a woman aged 80 or over with COVID-19, enrolled during active disease.

This chain connects TRBV10-3 to TRBJ2-7, with D maybe TRBD2 (6 bases). Looked up from germline, CDR1 is ENHRY and CDR2 is SYGVKD. The CDR3 covers 12 residues. The V and J ends lost 5 bases and 4 bases respectively, with 9 bases between them. Here the CDR3 DNA reads TGTGCCATCAGTCCGGGGGAGTACGAGCAGTACTTC. Its translation: CAISPGEYEQYF.

The V gene is TRBV5-6, the J gene TRBJ1-5, with D maybe TRBD1 (6 bases). V was clipped by 2 bases and J by 8 bases, with 14 bases between them. The CDR3 is made up of 14 amino acids. The germline CDR1 and CDR2 sequences are SGHDT and YYEEEE. This CDR3 reads CASSLQGRPEPQHF. The CDR3, as DNA: TGTGCCAGCAGCTTACAGGGAAGACCTGAGCCCCAGCATTTT.

The chain uses TRBV29-1 and TRBJ2-3; possibly TRBD2 for D (7 bases). This CDR3 spans 15 amino acids. Trimming shortened V by 1 base and J by 1 base, and 12 bases separated the two germline ends. CDR1 and CDR2 (germline): SQVTM, ANQGSEA. The CDR3 DNA reads TGCAGCGTTGAAGGAGAGGGGGGGGGCACAGATACGCAGTATTTT. It encodes CSVEGEGGGTDTQYF.

CDR3 nucleotides: TGTGCCAGCAATCGAGGGGGACAGGGCACAGATACGCAGTATTTT. As protein: CASNRGGQGTDTQYF. V gene TRBV2 combines with J gene TRBJ2-3, with 8 bases identical to TRBD1. The CDR3 has 15 residues. V trimming: 7 bases; J trimming: 1 base; junction bases outside the gene matches: 7. Germline V lookup: CDR1 SNHLY, CDR2 FYNNEI.

The V gene is TRBV7-2, the J gene TRBJ2-3, with TRBD2 identical over 14 bases. The CDR3 sequence is 17 residues long. With V trimmed by 4 bases and J by 2 bases, 5 bases remained unmatched. Germline V gene data show CDR1 as SGHTA and CDR2 as FQGNSA. CDR3 in amino acids: CASSSSGLAGVTDTQYF. CDR3 DNA: TGTGCCAGCAGCTCGTCGGGACTAGCGGGGGTCACAGATACGCAGTATTTT.

The chain joins TRBV12-3 or TRBV12-4 to TRBJ1-2, with D possibly being TRBD1 (6 bases). This CDR3 spans 13 amino acids. Trimming shortened V by 4 bases and J by 2 bases, and 8 bases separated the two germline ends. The CDR3 nucleotides read TGTGCCAGCAGTTCCAGGGGAAACTATGGCTACACCTTC. Its protein product is CASSSRGNYGYTF.

The V call is TRBV10-1, the J call TRBJ1-2; 8 nucleotides agree with TRBD1. Germline lookup yields CDR1 WNHNN and CDR2 SYGVQD (reference sequence). There are 13 residues in the CDR3. Losses at the gene ends were 6 bases for V and 8 bases for J; bases not matched to a gene: 8. This CDR3 is CASSPGTGGGYTF. In DNA form, the CDR3 reads TGCGCCAGCAGCCCCGGGACAGGAGGAGGCTACACCTTC.

The chain carries TRBV6-5 and TRBJ2-2; TRBD1 matches 8 bases. The CDR3 covers 14 residues. Germline CDR1 MNHEY, CDR2 SVGAGI. Trimming removed 7 bases from V and 4 bases from J; junction bases left unmatched: 5. The CDR3 spells CASIRTGTTGELFF. CDR3 bases: TGTGCCAGCATAAGGACAGGGACCACCGGGGAGCTGTTTTTT.

The sample holds a few counts of this clone. The same CDR3 can be traced to other DNA sequences in this sample. The CDR3 loop is CASSLRVNYGYTF. The CDR3 DNA sequence: TGTGCCAGCAGTCTCAGGGTTAACTATGGCTACACCTTC. V gene TRBV12-3 or TRBV12-4 combines with J gene TRBJ1-2, with D perhaps matching TRBD1 (5 bases). This CDR3 has 13 amino acids. V was clipped by 5 bases and J by 1 base, with 8 bases between them.

CDR3 bases: TGTGCCAGCAGCGTAAACCAGGGCCACTATGGCTACACCTTC. It codes for CASSVNQGHYGYTF. The chain recombines TRBV9 with TRBJ1-2; tentatively, D is TRBD1 (5 bases). The CDR3 totals 14 residues. Germline lookup yields CDR1 SGDLS and CDR2 YYNGEE. V was pared by 1 base and J by 3 bases, with 10 bases between.

Here the CDR3 DNA reads TGTGCCAGCAATTTAGCGGCGGGCGCAGATACGCAGTATTTT. Encoded protein: CASNLAAGADTQYF. The rearrangement uses TRBV6-5 and TRBJ2-3; a possible D gene is TRBD2 (6 bases). The germline V gene has CDR1 MNHEY and CDR2 SVGAGI. The CDR3 is made up of 14 amino acids. V was cut by 7 bases and J by 4 bases, with 15 bases left in between.

The J gene is TRBJ1-2, the V gene TRBV5-4; D gene uncertain. This CDR3 has 16 amino acids. Trimming shortened V by 3 bases and J by 7 bases, and 22 bases separated the two germline ends. Germline CDR1 and CDR2: SGHNT and YYREEE (reference sequence). The CDR3 is CASSSARIIASSGYTF. The CDR3, as DNA: TGTGCCAGCAGCTCCGCGAGGATAATAGCGAGTAGTGGCTACACCTTC.

V and J are TRBV7-2 and TRBJ2-7; 7 nucleotides align to TRBD2. V shed 11 bases and J 3 bases; nucleotides not matched to a gene: 10. The CDR3 sequence is 13 residues long. Germline V CDR1 and CDR2: SGHTA, FQGNSA. The CDR3 reads CASLLTGGYEQYF. DNA for the CDR3: TGTGCCTCGCTACTTACGGGGGGCTACGAGCAGTACTTC.

The chain employs TRBV7-3 and TRBJ2-3; D ambiguous. CDR3 size: 13 residues. The V gene lost 6 bases and the J gene lost 5 bases, with 12 bases spanning the gap. Germline assignment: CDR1 SGHTA and CDR2 FQGTGA. The DNA of the CDR3 is TGTGCCAGCAGTCGTATAGTCGGAGATACGCAGTATTTT. Encoded protein: CASSRIVGDTQYF.

In nucleotides, the CDR3 is TGTGCCAGCAACATGGACAGGGGGGACCAGCCCCAGCATTTT. It yields the protein CASNMDRGDQPQHF. The V call is TRBV28, the J call TRBJ1-5; 10 bases map to TRBD1. There are 14 residues in the CDR3. V was pared by 7 bases and J by 7 bases, with 7 bases of the junction left unmatched. Germline V gene data show CDR1 as MDHEN and CDR2 as SYDVKM.

The chain is built from TRBV30 and TRBJ1-4, with 7 nucleotides matching TRBD1. In germline, CDR1 is GTSNPN, CDR2 SVGIG (reference sequence). Trimming removed 2 bases from V and 8 bases from J; junction bases left unmatched: 11. The length of the CDR3 is 15 residues. In DNA form, the CDR3 reads TGTGCCTGGAGTAGACCGGGACAGCGAGGGGAAAAACTGTTTTTT. It is translated as CAWSRPGQRGEKLFF.

The rearrangement uses TRBV18 and TRBJ2-7; 9 bases are shared with TRBD1. CDR1 is KGHSH, CDR2 LQKENI, per germline. This CDR3 region has 16 residues. V shed 2 bases, J shed 0 bases, and the junction held 5 bases outside the gene matches. CDR3 nucleotides: TGTGCCAGCTCACCAGCGGGACAGGGCCTCTCCTACGAGCAGTACTTC. Protein product: CASSPAGQGLSYEQYF.

This clone was recorded once. V and J are TRBV5-5 and TRBJ2-7, with D uncertain. The CDR3 extends over 12 amino acids. With 0 bases removed from V and 3 bases from J, the gap between germline ends came to 4 bases. CDR1 and CDR2 (germline): SGHKS, YYEKEE (reference sequence). In DNA form, the CDR3 reads TGTGCCAGCAGCTTGGGCGTCTACGAGCAGTACTTC. This encodes CASSLGVYEQYF.